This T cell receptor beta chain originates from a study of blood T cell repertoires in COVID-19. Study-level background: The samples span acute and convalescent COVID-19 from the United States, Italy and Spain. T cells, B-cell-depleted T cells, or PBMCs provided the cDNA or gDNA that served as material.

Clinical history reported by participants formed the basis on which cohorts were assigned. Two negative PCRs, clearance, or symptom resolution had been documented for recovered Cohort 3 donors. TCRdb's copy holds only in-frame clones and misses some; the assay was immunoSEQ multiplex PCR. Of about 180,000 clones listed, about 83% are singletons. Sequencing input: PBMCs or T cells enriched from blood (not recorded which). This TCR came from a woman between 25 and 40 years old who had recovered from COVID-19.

The CDR3 region has the DNA TGTGCCAGCAGCATGGGGACAGGGGTAAATACGCAGTATTTT. Translation: CASSMGTGVNTQYF. The V call is TRBV5-4, the J call TRBJ2-3; 10 positions agree with TRBD1. Trimming took 4 bases from V and 7 from J; bases not matched to a gene: 6. The CDR3 spans 14 residues. Germline-derived CDR1 and CDR2 are SGHNT and YYREEE (reference sequence). Looking up the rest from reference TRBV5-4 and TRBJ2-3 gives the full variable domain: ETGVTQSPTHLIKTRGQQVTLRCSSQSGHNTVSWYQQALGQGPQFIFQYYREEENGRGNFPPRFSGLQFPNYSSELNVNALELDDSALYLCASSMGTGVNTQYFGPGTRLTVL.